The present T cell receptor (beta chain) was sequenced within a study of T cells in Graves' hyperthyroidism and ophthalmopathy. From germline, CDR1 is SGHAT and CDR2 FQNNGV. V was pared by 2 bases and J by 8 bases, with 12 bases between. There are 13 residues in the CDR3. This clonotype has more than one count but fewer than ten. The definition of stable Graves' hyperthyroidism was no ophthalmopathy progression within 18 months. Regions amplified from RNA transcripts were the TCR beta CDR3 regions. RT-PCR in the first round (using the HTBI primer set) targeted the TCR CDR3. TCRdb itself ran the multiplex PCR reads through MiXCR, one entry per CDR3 protein. The sample lists around 690,000 distinct CDR3 sequences, around a sixth occurring once.

The sample comprised blood. The rearrangement links TRBV11-2 to TRBJ1-1, with a tentative D call TRBD1 (5 bases). The receptor was derived from a middle-aged man with Graves' hyperthyroidism. CDR3 DNA sequence: TGTGCCAGCAGCTTAAATGGGCCAGGGGAAGCTTTCTTT. Its translation is CASSLNGPGEAFF.